A single sample gave rise to the 27 T cell receptor beta chains below, sequenced in a study of T-cell memory formation after mild COVID-19. TCRdb redid the calling of the 5' RACE reads with MiXCR, one entry per CDR3 protein. The top ten clones hold around 26% of a sample with under 110,000 distinct CDR3 sequences, 12% of them seen once. What was sequenced was PBMCs or a T cell subset sorted from them (not recorded which). Receptors originate from an adult woman who had mild COVID-19 (a few samples of this study predate the infection). Cell type and time point are not known.

This chain links TRBV7-3 with TRBJ2-3, with a weak D call TRBD2 (6 bases). Trimming removed 5 bases from V and 6 bases from J, with 9 bases in between. This CDR3 has 12 amino acids. CDR1 and CDR2 (germline): SGHTA, FQGTGA. In DNA, the CDR3 is TGTGCCAGCAGCGGAACTAGCGATACGCAGTATTTT. Protein product: CASSGTSDTQYF.

This chain connects TRBV4-1 to TRBJ1-5; D gene unclear. CDR3 length: 12 residues. Germline loops: CDR1 MGHRA, CDR2 YSYEKL. V lost 3 bases and J lost 5, with 5 bases in between. This CDR3 reads CASSHTDQPQHF. The CDR3 nucleotides are TGCGCCAGCAGCCACACTGATCAGCCCCAGCATTTT.

V and J are TRBV5-1 and TRBJ2-3; 9 bases fit TRBD1. CDR1 is SGHRS and CDR2 is YFSETQ in the germline V gene. V dropped 0 bases and J dropped 4; count of bases not matched to a gene: 9. This CDR3 contains 17 residues. CDR3 nucleotides: TGCGCCAGCAGCTTGGCTATAAGTGGGACAGGGTCAGATACGCAGTATTTT. Residues: CASSLAISGTGSDTQYF.

This clonotype was observed a few times. The chain employs TRBV20-1 and TRBJ2-1; TRBD2 might be the D (5 bases). Germline CDR1 is DFQATT and CDR2 is SNEGSKA (reference sequence). CDR3 length: 12 residues. V dropped 7 bases and J dropped 7 bases, with 14 bases sitting between them. The CDR3 loop is CSVPGIENEQFF. CDR3 DNA: TGCAGTGTCCCGGGAATCGAAAATGAGCAGTTCTTC.

This clonotype was recorded many times. The chain carries TRBV20-1 and TRBJ2-6, with 9 bases identical to TRBD1. Per germline, CDR1 DFQATT and CDR2 SNEGSKA (reference sequence). J lost 9 bases, V lost 3 bases, and 9 bases had no gene match. This CDR3 has 15 amino acids. The CDR3 DNA follows: TGCAGTGCTAGTACGGGACAGGGCGATGTCAACGTCCTGACTTTC. Translating it yields CSASTGQGDVNVLTF.

V and J are TRBV20-1 and TRBJ2-7; D not certain. Germline V gene data show CDR1 as DFQATT and CDR2 as SNEGSKA (reference sequence). The CDR3 is made up of 13 amino acids. Between the trimmed V and J ends, which lost 1 base and 2 bases, there was a span of 9 bases. Here the CDR3 reads CSARVAATYEQYF. The CDR3 DNA follows: TGCAGTGCTAGAGTTGCGGCGACCTACGAGCAGTACTTC.

The sample holds a few counts of this clonotype. The chain carries TRBV20-1 and TRBJ2-7, with D unresolved. Looked up from germline, CDR1 is DFQATT and CDR2 is SNEGSKA (reference sequence). The CDR3 has 12 amino acids. Between the trimmed V and J ends, which lost 6 bases and 1 base, there was a span of 10 bases. CDR3 sequence reads: CSARTVSYEQYF. The CDR3 DNA reads TGCAGTGCCCGGACGGTATCCTACGAGCAGTACTTC.

This clonotype has a handful of counts. The CDR3: CASSLVQGTYEQYF. For the CDR3, the DNA is TGTGCCAGCAGCTTGGTGCAGGGGACCTACGAGCAGTACTTC. This chain uses TRBV5-6 with TRBJ2-7, with D possibly matching TRBD1 (6 bases). Trimming left V 0 bases short and J 2 bases short, with 9 bases between. Looked up from germline, CDR1 is SGHDT and CDR2 is YYEEEE. CDR3 length equals 14 residues.

The table lists this clonotype with a few counts. The J gene is TRBJ2-3, the V gene TRBV14; 10 positions match TRBD2. The V and J ends lost 4 bases and 3 bases, in that order; junction bases with no gene match: 7. Looked up from germline, CDR1 is SGHDN and CDR2 is FVKESK. This CDR3 spans 16 amino acids. The CDR3 DNA sequence: TGTGCCAGCAGCCCGAACAGCGGGGGGGCAACAGATACGCAGTATTTT. Its translation: CASSPNSGGATDTQYF.

The chain combines TRBV12-3 or TRBV12-4 with TRBJ2-3; D not resolved. The CDR3 is 16 amino acids. The germline V and J ends were trimmed by 6 bases and 0 bases, with 16 bases remaining between them. The CDR3 is CASSPPVASSTDTQYF. CDR3 sequence (DNA): TGTGCCAGCAGCCCCCCCGTGGCCTCTAGCACAGATACGCAGTATTTT.

The chain carries TRBV11-2 and TRBJ2-7; D could derive from TRBD1 or TRBD2 (5 bases each). Trimming stripped 1 base from V and 0 bases from J, with 16 bases between. CDR3 length equals 17 residues. Germline CDR1 is SGHAT and CDR2 is FQNNGV. DNA for the CDR3: TGTGCCAGCAGCTTAGGTGGGGGACGGGGAGCCTCCTACGAGCAGTACTTC. Protein product: CASSLGGGRGASYEQYF.

This clonotype was seen a handful of times. The gene calls are TRBV5-1 and TRBJ2-6; D perhaps matches TRBD1 (5 bases). The V and J ends lost 2 bases and 9 bases respectively, with 12 bases between them. Per germline, CDR1 SGHRS and CDR2 YFSETQ. The CDR3 length is 14 residues. CDR3 sequence reads: CASSLGQGRNVLTF. The CDR3 coding sequence is TGCGCCAGCAGCTTAGGGCAGGGTCGCAACGTCCTGACTTTC.

This clonotype was counted between two and nine times. The chain links TRBV11-2 to TRBJ2-2; D is tentatively TRBD1 or TRBD2 (6 bases each). Germline V gene data show CDR1 as SGHAT and CDR2 as FQNNGV. CDR3 length: 15 amino acids. V gave up 4 bases and J gave up 8 bases, with 17 bases separating them. CDR3 loop: CASSWRAGAPGELFF. The CDR3 nucleotides are TGTGCCAGCAGCTGGAGGGCAGGGGCGCCGGGGGAGCTGTTTTTT.

In its sample, this clonotype was seen a few times. The chain couples TRBV27 to TRBJ2-5, with a tentative D call TRBD1 (6 bases). Germline assignment: CDR1 MNHEY and CDR2 SMNVEV (reference sequence). The ends were cut back, 4 bases at V and 3 bases at J, with 12 bases in the middle. There are 14 residues in the CDR3. The CDR3 sequence is CASSSPGHEETQYF. The CDR3 nucleotides are TGTGCCAGCAGTTCACCGGGACACGAAGAGACCCAGTACTTC.

In its sample, this clonotype was seen a few times. The gene calls are TRBV4-1 and TRBJ2-7; 10 nucleotides agree with TRBD1. Trimming took 4 bases from V and 4 from J; bases not matched to a gene: 10. Germline V gene lookup returns CDR1 MGHRA and CDR2 YSYEKL. The length of the CDR3 is 16 residues. The CDR3 nucleotides are TGCGCCAGCAGCCCGATCCTCGGGACAGGGGATTACGAGCAGTACTTC. Residues: CASSPILGTGDYEQYF.

This clonotype was counted between two and nine times. The CDR3: CASIPNEQFF. For the CDR3, the DNA is TGTGCCAGCATCCCAAATGAGCAGTTCTTC. The chain employs TRBV12-3 or TRBV12-4 and TRBJ2-1, with unresolved D. This CDR3 has 10 residues. Between the trimmed V and J ends, which lost 7 bases and 7 bases, there was a span of 5 bases.

As DNA, the CDR3 is TGTGCCAGCAGCTCGCCGGCCGTTACTTTTCTAGGGGGGCCCACAGATACGCAGTATTTT. Translating gives CASSSPAVTFLGGPTDTQYF. This sequence joins TRBV5-5 and TRBJ2-3, with D possibly being TRBD1 or TRBD2 (6 bases each). The germline gives CDR1 SGHKS, CDR2 YYEKEE (reference sequence). There are 20 residues in the CDR3. V was clipped by 3 bases and J by 2 bases, with 28 bases between them.

The sample holds many counts of this clonotype. The chain links TRBV19 to TRBJ2-3, with a tentative D call TRBD1 (6 bases). Germline CDR1 LNHDA, CDR2 SQIVND (reference sequence). This CDR3 is built from 15 residues. The V end was cut by 5 bases, the J end by 1 base, with 13 bases between. CDR3 coding DNA: TGTGCCAGTAGTTTCAGGGGTATCGGCACAGATACGCAGTATTTT. Protein: CASSFRGIGTDTQYF.

The chain links TRBV12-3 or TRBV12-4 to TRBJ2-5; 8 bases map to TRBD2. The CDR3 length is 16 residues. The ends lost 1 base at V and 4 bases at J; junction bases unmatched: 8. The CDR3, as DNA: TGTGCCAGCAGTTTAGTAGGAGCGGGGGCGGCAGAGACCCAGTACTTC. The encoded protein is CASSLVGAGAAETQYF.

This clonotype was counted only a few times. This sequence joins TRBV3-1 and TRBJ2-7; 8 bases line up with TRBD2. This CDR3 spans 18 amino acids. CDR1 is LGHDT, CDR2 YNNKEL, per germline (reference sequence). Trimming took 4 bases from V and 0 from J; bases not matched to a gene: 14. The CDR3 spells CASSPEPYGRAPSYEQYF. The CDR3 region has the DNA TGTGCCAGCAGCCCAGAACCTTACGGGAGGGCCCCCTCCTACGAGCAGTACTTC.

This clonotype was recorded at least ten times. The chain joins TRBV7-9 to TRBJ2-7; 7 bases match TRBD2. CDR1 and CDR2 from the germline V gene are SEHNR and FQNEAQ (reference sequence). The CDR3 has 16 amino acids. Trimming removed 1 base from V and 2 bases from J; junction bases left unmatched: 8. The CDR3 DNA sequence: TGTGCCAGCAGCTTAGGGTTCGGGGGGTCCCCCTACGAGCAGTACTTC. Translation: CASSLGFGGSPYEQYF.

The chain joins TRBV7-9 to TRBJ2-3, with 8 nucleotides matching TRBD2. After removal of 7 bases from V and 2 bases from J, the junction contained 5 bases not matched to a gene. Germline CDR1 SEHNR, CDR2 FQNEAQ (reference sequence). This CDR3 is built from 14 residues. This CDR3 reads CASTERGPTDTQYF. In nucleotides, the CDR3 is TGTGCCAGCACCGAGCGGGGGCCCACAGATACGCAGTATTTT.

This clonotype was seen more than once but under ten times. The chain uses TRBV7-6 and TRBJ2-7; 7 bases align to TRBD1. The germline CDR1 and CDR2 sequences are SGHVS and FNYEAQ. This CDR3 has 14 residues. V dropped 4 bases and J dropped 3; count of bases not matched to a gene: 6. CDR3 sequence reads: CASSSMGDSYEQYF. In DNA form, the CDR3 reads TGTGCCAGCAGCTCGATGGGGGACAGCTACGAGCAGTACTTC.

The CDR3 bases are TGTGCCAGCAGATACGGGGTTGCAGATACGCAGTATTTT. This translates into CASRYGVADTQYF. The V call is TRBV27, the J call TRBJ2-3; D might be TRBD2 (5 bases). V lost 6 bases, J lost 4 bases, and 11 bases lay in between. CDR1 and CDR2 from the germline V gene are MNHEY and SMNVEV (reference sequence). CDR3 length: 13 amino acids.

In its sample, this clonotype was seen many times. The rearrangement joins TRBV5-1 to TRBJ2-2, with 10 nucleotides matching TRBD1. Germline V gives CDR1 SGHRS, CDR2 YFSETQ. V was pared by 3 bases and J by 7 bases, with 9 bases of the junction left unmatched. CDR3 length equals 16 residues. The CDR3 coding sequence is TGCGCCAGCAGCTCTTCGACAGGGGGCTATGGCGGGGAGCTGTTTTTT. This encodes CASSSSTGGYGGELFF.

This clonotype was found a few times. The chain carries TRBV9 and TRBJ2-1; 7 bases line up with TRBD1. Germline trimming cut 0 bases from V and 7 bases from J; bases unmatched to any gene: 7. The CDR3 is 15 residues long. Per the germline V gene, CDR1 is SGDLS and CDR2 is YYNGEE. The DNA for the CDR3 is TGTGCCAGCAGCGTAGGAGGGGGCATAGGGAATGAGCAGTTCTTC. Amino acids: CASSVGGGIGNEQFF.

The V gene is TRBV20-1, the J gene TRBJ2-3; tentatively, D is TRBD2 (5 bases). V shed 3 bases and J shed 6 bases, with 13 bases lying between them. Per germline, CDR1 DFQATT and CDR2 SNEGSKA (reference sequence). The CDR3 is made up of 13 amino acids. CDR3 loop: CSASYLPGDTQYF. The DNA of the CDR3 is TGCAGTGCTAGTTATCTCCCGGGGGATACGCAGTATTTT.